This passage covers 7 T cell receptor beta chains from one sample sequenced in a study of patients and donors after allogeneic stem cell transplantation. TCRdb re-called the RT-PCR reads with MiXCR, one entry per CDR3 protein. The sample holds some 880,000 distinct CDR3 sequences, approximately 19% seen once. The sequenced material came from blood, either unsorted or a sorted T cell fraction (not recorded which). The origin of the receptors is a human donor who was either an allogeneic HSCT recipient or a stem cell or donor lymphocyte infusion donor (not recorded which). It is not recorded whose cells these are; they may come from a transplant donor.

The chain has TRBV12-3 or TRBV12-4 and TRBJ1-2; D may be TRBD1 (6 bases). V was cut by 5 bases and J by 7 bases, with 23 bases left in between. This CDR3 region has 16 residues. The CDR3 bases are TGTGCCAGCAGTCCCGAGGGACCGACAGGTCTTCGTGGCTACACCTTC. Amino acid sequence: CASSPEGPTGLRGYTF.

In its sample, this clonotype was seen many times. The CDR3 loop is CSVAGQGNYGYTF. The CDR3 DNA reads TGCAGCGTTGCCGGACAGGGGAACTATGGCTACACCTTC. This chain uses TRBV29-1 with TRBJ1-2; 9 bases match TRBD1. Germline trimming cut 4 bases from V and 2 bases from J; bases unmatched to any gene: 2. Germline CDR1 reads SQVTM; CDR2 reads ANQGSEA. The CDR3 is made up of 13 amino acids.

This chain links TRBV20-1 with TRBJ2-7, with D hard to call. The ends were cut back, 0 bases at V and 9 bases at J, with 9 bases in the middle. The CDR3 runs to 11 residues. Germline CDR1 and CDR2: DFQATT and SNEGSKA (reference sequence). The DNA for the CDR3 is TGCAGTGCTAGAGATCAGAAGGGGCAGTACTTC. Protein product: CSARDQKGQYF.

This clonotype was observed a few times. At one of its ends the junction is not consistent with the germline gene, which may arise from a read error. The chain has TRBV7-9 and TRBJ1-4; 8 bases match TRBD1. CDR3 length: 14 amino acids. Germline assignment: CDR1 SEHNR and CDR2 FQNEAQ (reference sequence). As DNA, the CDR3 is TGTTCCAGCAGCTTACAGGGGGTTCGAGAAAAACTGTTTTTT. Amino acids: CSSSLQGVREKLFF.

This clonotype has more than one count but fewer than ten. The rearrangement joins TRBV12-3 or TRBV12-4 to TRBJ1-4; possible D gene TRBD1, 5 bases. The CDR3 is 16 residues long. V lost 7 bases to trimming and J lost 6 bases, with 21 bases between them. The CDR3 region has the DNA TGTGCCAGCACCTTAGGCTGGGGGGAAGAGGATGAAAAACTGTTTTTT. This codes for CASTLGWGEEDEKLFF.

This clonotype was seen ten or more times. The chain carries TRBV27 and TRBJ1-1; D is uncertain. CDR3 length: 15 residues. Germline lookup yields CDR1 MNHEY and CDR2 SMNVEV (reference sequence). Deletions cut 0 bases from V and 2 bases from J, with 10 bases between. CDR3 loop: CASSLSQGINTEAFF. CDR3 sequence (DNA): TGTGCCAGCAGTTTATCGCAAGGTATTAACACTGAAGCTTTCTTT.

In this sample, this clonotype turned up a few times. CDR3 region: CSVERQGAWETQYF. The DNA for the CDR3 is TGCAGCGTTGAACGACAGGGGGCATGGGAGACCCAGTACTTC. This chain connects TRBV29-1 to TRBJ2-5; TRBD1 matches 10 bases. This CDR3 has 14 residues. V shed 2 bases, J shed 5 bases, and the junction held 5 bases outside the gene matches. Germline V gene sequence: CDR1 SQVTM, CDR2 ANQGSEA.